This entry concerns a single T cell receptor (beta chain). Repertoires were generated with immunoSEQ multiplex PCR, while TCRdb's copy carries only in-frame clones and drops some. The top ten hold less than 5.5% of the sample, which has a few hundred thousand clones, roughly 91% seen once. This specimen belongs to a study of Ad26.COV2.S vaccination and SARS-CoV-2 variants. Described treatment: 15 to 20 received Ad26.COV2.S at low or high dose, single or two shots; about five received placebo; per-sample allocation not given. It was on day 63 after the first vaccine or placebo injection that samples were taken. What was given as vaccine was an Ad26 vector encoding Wuhan-strain SARS-CoV-2 spike. Sequenced here: peripheral blood, sampled in a trial of Ad26.COV2.S vaccine versus placebo. This clonotype was sampled from a person between 18 and 60 years old who received the Ad26.COV2.S COVID-19 vaccine or a placebo.

CDR3 coding DNA: TGCAGCGCCTACGGGACTAGCGTCTACGAGCAGTACTTC. Amino acid sequence: CSAYGTSVYEQYF. This rearrangement joins TRBV29-1 to TRBJ2-7, with 10 bases identical to TRBD2. This CDR3 has 13 residues. V was pared by 7 bases and J by 3 bases, with 6 bases of the junction left unmatched. CDR1 is SQVTM and CDR2 is ANQGSEA in the germline V gene.